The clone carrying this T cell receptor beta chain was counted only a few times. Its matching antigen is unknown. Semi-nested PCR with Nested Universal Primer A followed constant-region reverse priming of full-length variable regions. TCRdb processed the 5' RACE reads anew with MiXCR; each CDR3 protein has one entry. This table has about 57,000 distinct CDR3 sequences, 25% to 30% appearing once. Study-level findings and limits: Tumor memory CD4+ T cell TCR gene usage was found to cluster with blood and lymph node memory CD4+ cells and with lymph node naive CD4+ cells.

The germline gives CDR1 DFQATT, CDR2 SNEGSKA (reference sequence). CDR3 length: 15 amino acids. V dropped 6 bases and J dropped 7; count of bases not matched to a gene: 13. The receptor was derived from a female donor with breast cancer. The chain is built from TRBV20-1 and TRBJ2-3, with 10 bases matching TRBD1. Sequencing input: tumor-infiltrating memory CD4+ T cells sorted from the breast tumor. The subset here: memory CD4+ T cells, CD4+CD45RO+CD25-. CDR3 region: CSAVPPDRGMNTQYF. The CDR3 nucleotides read TGCAGTGCCGTCCCGCCGGACAGGGGGATGAATACGCAGTATTTT.